One and the same sample provided the 19 T cell receptor beta chains below, sequenced in a study of cytomegalovirus exposure and HLA in healthy donors. The PCR used 60 Vbeta and 13 Jbeta primers. Assay: immunoSEQ multiplex PCR; the TCRdb copy retains only in-frame clones and omits some. The table records about 240,000 clones, 82% of them present only once. The sequencing input was PBMCs. The receptors were gathered from a woman aged 40-49 years in good health and CMV-seropositive.

V gene TRBV7-9 combines with J gene TRBJ2-3; D uncertain. Germline V gene sequence: CDR1 SEHNR, CDR2 FQNEAQ (reference sequence). Trimming cost V 5 bases and J 2 bases, with 8 bases left between them. The CDR3 is 13 residues long. CDR3 sequence (DNA): TGTGCCAGCAGCCCTATAGCCACAGATACGCAGTATTTT. Translating it yields CASSPIATDTQYF.

This clone was counted a few times. The chain employs TRBV4-1 and TRBJ2-1, with 9 bases aligning to TRBD2. The CDR3 extends over 15 amino acids. Per the germline V gene, CDR1 is MGHRA and CDR2 is YSYEKL. V was pared by 7 bases and J by 7 bases, with 11 bases of the junction left unmatched. The CDR3 sequence is CASTRIAGVRNEQFF. CDR3 DNA: TGCGCCAGCACGCGAATAGCGGGAGTAAGGAATGAGCAGTTCTTC.

The chain uses TRBV7-8 and TRBJ1-4; perhaps TRBD1 as D (6 bases). V gave up 4 bases and J gave up 0 bases, with 9 bases separating them. Germline V gene lookup returns CDR1 SGHVS and CDR2 FQNEAQ. This CDR3 region has 15 residues. In DNA, the CDR3 is TGTGCCAGCAGCTCCGGACAGACAACTAATGAAAAACTGTTTTTT. Translating it yields CASSSGQTTNEKLFF.

The gene calls are TRBV27 and TRBJ2-7; 8 nucleotides line up with TRBD1. There are 15 residues in the CDR3. In germline, CDR1 is MNHEY, CDR2 SMNVEV (reference sequence). The trim removed 3 bases at V and 4 bases at J, leaving 8 bases unmatched. The CDR3: CASSFKGQATYEQYF. The CDR3 nucleotides are TGTGCCAGCAGTTTTAAGGGACAGGCGACATACGAGCAGTACTTC.

This chain links TRBV5-8 with TRBJ2-7, with D tentatively TRBD1 (6 bases). Germline V gene lookup returns CDR1 SGHTS and CDR2 YDEGEE. The CDR3 loop spans 12 amino acids. The CDR3 bases are TGTGCCAGCAGCCAACCCCCGGGACACCCCTTCGTC. Amino acid sequence: CASSQPPGHPFV.

This chain uses TRBV10-3 with TRBJ2-2; 11 nucleotides align to TRBD1. The germline V gene encodes CDR1 ENHRY and CDR2 SYGVKD. This CDR3 is built from 17 residues. The V gene end was trimmed by 4 bases and the J gene end by 4 bases; junction bases not matched to a gene: 8. The CDR3 region has the DNA TGTGCCATCAGTGGCTCGTCCGGGACAGGGGGCACCGGGGAGCTGTTTTTT. This gives the protein CAISGSSGTGGTGELFF.

This clone was seen more than once but under ten times. The chain links TRBV28 to TRBJ1-2; TRBD1 matches 9 bases. CDR3 length: 16 residues. The germline CDR1 and CDR2 sequences are MDHEN and SYDVKM. V was clipped by 7 bases and J by 1 base; unmatched bases: 10. In DNA, the CDR3 is TGTGCCAGCATTCGGGACAGGGTTACTTTTAACTATGGCTACACCTTC. It specifies CASIRDRVTFNYGYTF.

This chain connects TRBV30 to TRBJ1-5; D is undetermined. The V end was cut by 1 base, the J end by 10 bases, with 11 bases between. The CDR3 is made up of 12 amino acids. Germline CDR1 is GTSNPN and CDR2 is SVGIG (reference sequence). CDR3 coding DNA: TGTGCCTGGAGTGCCGGTCGCGCTCCCCAGCATTTT. It codes for CAWSAGRAPQHF.

This chain connects TRBV7-9 to TRBJ2-7; D not resolved. This CDR3 has 13 amino acids. The V end was cut by 3 bases, the J end by 3 bases, with 9 bases between. Germline values: CDR1 SEHNR, CDR2 FQNEAQ (reference sequence). In DNA, the CDR3 is TGTGCCAGCAGCTTCGACACGCTCTACGAGCAGTACTTC. As protein: CASSFDTLYEQYF. The complete variable domain, with remaining parts taken from reference TRBV7-9 and TRBJ2-7, reads DTGVSQNPRHKITKRGQNVTFRCDPISEHNRLYWYRQTLGQGPEFLTYFQNEAQLEKSRLLSDRFSAERPKGSFSTLEIQRTEQGDSAMYLCASSFDTLYEQYFGPGTRLTVT.

The chain uses TRBV11-3 and TRBJ1-1, with D hard to call. V lost 4 bases, J lost 4 bases, and 13 bases lay in between. The germline CDR1 and CDR2 sequences are SGHNT and YENEEA. The CDR3 runs 14 residues. The CDR3 DNA is TGTGCCAGCAGCTCCCTAATCCGGGGCACTGAAGCTTTCTTT. This encodes CASSSLIRGTEAFF. Using reference TRBV11-3 and TRBJ1-1 for the parts outside the CDR3, the full variable domain is EAGVVQSPRYKIIEKKQPVAFWCNPISGHNTLYWYLQNLGQGPELLIRYENEEAVDDSQLPKDRFSAERLKGVDSTLKIQPAELGDSAVYLCASSSLIRGTEAFFGQGTRLTVV.

The V and J genes are TRBV11-2 and TRBJ1-2, with a weak D call TRBD1 (5 bases). The CDR3 length is 15 residues. Germline loops: CDR1 SGHAT, CDR2 FQNNGV. The V gene lost 5 bases and the J gene lost 8 bases, with 21 bases spanning the gap. CDR3 sequence reads: CASSLGRGLNRGYTF. The CDR3 coding sequence is TGTGCCAGCAGCCTCGGGCGGGGGTTAAACCGAGGCTACACCTTC.

The J gene is TRBJ2-5, the V gene TRBV5-3; TRBD2 might be the D (6 bases). TRBV5-3 is flagged as an ORF with uncertain function. Deletions cut 0 bases from V and 4 bases from J, with 16 bases between. The CDR3 spans 16 residues. The CDR3 DNA reads TGTGCCAGAAGCTTGGCCCGCGGGGCTCGGAGAGAGACCCAGTACTTC. Its protein is CARSLARGARRETQYF.

V usage is TRBV7-9 and J usage is TRBJ1-1; 9 positions match TRBD1. The length of the CDR3 is 14 residues. Germline CDR1 SEHNR, CDR2 FQNEAQ (reference sequence). The V gene end was trimmed by 3 bases and the J gene end by 5 bases; junction bases not matched to a gene: 4. The CDR3 reads CASSFGTGSTEAFF. In DNA, the CDR3 is TGTGCCAGCAGCTTCGGGACAGGGTCTACTGAAGCTTTCTTT.

This clone was counted between two and nine times. The rearrangement uses TRBV6-5 and TRBJ2-6; D may be TRBD1 (6 bases). The CDR3 length is 16 residues. Trimming took off 2 bases at V and 2 bases at J, with 10 bases between the two ends. Germline V lookup: CDR1 MNHEY, CDR2 SVGAGI. CDR3 sequence (DNA): TGTGCCAGCAGTTACGAGGCAGGGGCTGGGGCCAACGTCCTGACTTTC. Residues: CASSYEAGAGANVLTF.

The chain combines TRBV27 with TRBJ2-1, with 15 bases matching TRBD2. The V gene's germline CDR1 is MNHEY and CDR2 SMNVEV (reference sequence). V shed 3 bases, J shed 9 bases, and the junction held 3 bases outside the gene matches. The CDR3 loop spans 15 amino acids. The CDR3 sequence: CASSLGTSGGTEQFF. CDR3 DNA: TGTGCCAGCAGTTTGGGGACTAGCGGGGGGACTGAGCAGTTCTTC.

This clone came up a few times. This chain joins TRBV7-2 and TRBJ1-1; possible D gene TRBD1, 5 bases. Germline-derived CDR1 and CDR2 are SGHTA and FQGNSA. This CDR3 region has 14 residues. V lost 1 base and J lost 2, with 8 bases in between. The chain's CDR3 is CASSLGGANTEAFF. CDR3 DNA: TGTGCCAGCAGCTTAGGTGGGGCCAACACTGAAGCTTTCTTT. The whole variable domain, remainder taken from reference TRBV7-2 and TRBJ1-1, is GAGVSQSPSNKVTEKGKDVELRCDPISGHTALYWYRQSLGQGLEFLIYFQGNSAPDKSGLPSDRFSAERTGGSVSTLTIQRTQQEDSAVYLCASSLGGANTEAFFGQGTRLTVV.

The CDR3 sequence is CASSDRGLGYGYTF. In DNA form, the CDR3 reads TGTGCCAGCAGTGATAGGGGTTTAGGGTATGGCTACACCTTC. This chain links TRBV6-1 with TRBJ1-2, with D tentatively TRBD1 (5 bases). The germline V gene encodes CDR1 MNHNS and CDR2 SASEGT. Trimming left V 3 bases short and J 5 bases short, with 13 bases between. This CDR3 has 14 residues.

The V call is TRBV27, the J call TRBJ2-7, with 11 bases that match TRBD2. V dropped 4 bases and J dropped 3; count of bases not matched to a gene: 5. The CDR3 extends over 15 amino acids. The germline gives CDR1 MNHEY, CDR2 SMNVEV (reference sequence). The CDR3 nucleotides are TGTGCCAGCAGTTCACTAGCGGGAGACTTCTACGAGCAGTACTTC. Protein product: CASSSLAGDFYEQYF.

In its sample, this clone was seen once. The chain links TRBV21-1 to TRBJ1-2. TRBV21-1 is tagged as a pseudogene. The CDR3 totals 15 residues. CDR3 nucleotide sequence: TGTGCCAGCAGCAAACCCCCAACGGGAGGGAATGGCTACACCTTC. Its protein is CASSKPPTGGNGYTF.